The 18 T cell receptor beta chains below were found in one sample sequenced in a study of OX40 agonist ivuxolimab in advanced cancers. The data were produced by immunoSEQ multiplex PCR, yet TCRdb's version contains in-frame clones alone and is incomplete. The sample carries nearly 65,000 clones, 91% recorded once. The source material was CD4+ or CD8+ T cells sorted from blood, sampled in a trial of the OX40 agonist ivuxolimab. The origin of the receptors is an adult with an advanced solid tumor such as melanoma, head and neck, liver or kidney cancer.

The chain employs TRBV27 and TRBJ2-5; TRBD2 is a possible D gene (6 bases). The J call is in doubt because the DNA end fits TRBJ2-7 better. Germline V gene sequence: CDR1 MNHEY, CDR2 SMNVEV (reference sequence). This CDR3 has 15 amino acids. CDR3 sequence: CASSFSGSSSYEQYF. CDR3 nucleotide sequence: TGTGCCAGCAGTTTTAGCGGCTCCAGCTCCTACGAGCAGTACTTC.

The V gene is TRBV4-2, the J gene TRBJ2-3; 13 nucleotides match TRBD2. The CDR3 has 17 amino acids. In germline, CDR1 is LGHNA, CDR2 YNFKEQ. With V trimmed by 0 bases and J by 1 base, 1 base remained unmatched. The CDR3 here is CASSQEGLAGGTDTQYF. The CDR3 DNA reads TGTGCCAGCAGCCAAGAAGGACTAGCGGGAGGCACAGATACGCAGTATTTT.

DNA for the CDR3: TGCGCCAGCAGCCAAGATTGGGGACTAGCGGTTAGCACAGATACGCAGTATTTT. Its protein product is CASSQDWGLAVSTDTQYF. This sequence joins TRBV4-1 and TRBJ2-3; 11 bases line up with TRBD2. Germline CDR1 MGHRA, CDR2 YSYEKL. V was pared by 0 bases and J by 0 bases, with 5 bases of the junction left unmatched. There are 18 residues in the CDR3.

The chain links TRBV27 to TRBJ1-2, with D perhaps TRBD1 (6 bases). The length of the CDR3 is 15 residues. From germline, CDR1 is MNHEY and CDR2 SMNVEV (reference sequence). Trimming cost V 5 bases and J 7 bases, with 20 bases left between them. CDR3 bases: TGTGCCAGCAGTAATCTAAAGGAGGGGGTCTCTGGCTACACCTTC. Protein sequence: CASSNLKEGVSGYTF.

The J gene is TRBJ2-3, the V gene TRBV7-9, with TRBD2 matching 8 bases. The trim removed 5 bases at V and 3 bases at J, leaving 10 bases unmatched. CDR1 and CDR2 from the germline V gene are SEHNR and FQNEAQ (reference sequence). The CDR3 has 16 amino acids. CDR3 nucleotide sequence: TGTGCCAGCAGCCGATTCTTTAGCGGGACTACAGATACGCAGTATTTT. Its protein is CASSRFFSGTTDTQYF. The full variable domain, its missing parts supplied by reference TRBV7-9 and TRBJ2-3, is DTGVSQNPRHKITKRGQNVTFRCDPISEHNRLYWYRQTLGQGPEFLTYFQNEAQLEKSRLLSDRFSAERPKGSFSTLEIQRTEQGDSAMYLCASSRFFSGTTDTQYFGPGTRLTVL.

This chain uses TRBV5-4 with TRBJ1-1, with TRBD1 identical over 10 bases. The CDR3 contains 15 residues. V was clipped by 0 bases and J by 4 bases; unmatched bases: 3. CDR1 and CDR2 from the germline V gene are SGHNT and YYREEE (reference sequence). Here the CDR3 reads CASSLGWTGGTEAFF. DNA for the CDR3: TGTGCCAGCAGCTTGGGGTGGACAGGGGGCACTGAAGCTTTCTTT.

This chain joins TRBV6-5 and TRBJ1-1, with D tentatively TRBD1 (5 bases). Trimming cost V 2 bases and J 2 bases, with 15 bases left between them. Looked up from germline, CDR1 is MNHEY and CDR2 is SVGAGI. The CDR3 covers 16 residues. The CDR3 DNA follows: TGTGCCAGCAGTTACGATCGGACACTTATAAACACTGAAGCTTTCTTT. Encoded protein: CASSYDRTLINTEAFF.

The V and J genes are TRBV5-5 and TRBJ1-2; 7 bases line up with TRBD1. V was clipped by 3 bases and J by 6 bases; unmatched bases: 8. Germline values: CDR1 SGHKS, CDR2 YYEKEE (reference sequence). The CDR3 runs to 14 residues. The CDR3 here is CASSSETGWDGYTF. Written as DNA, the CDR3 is TGTGCCAGCAGCTCGGAGACAGGGTGGGATGGCTACACCTTC.

CDR3 nucleotide sequence: TGTGCCAGCAGCGGGTTGAACACTGAAGCTTTCTTT. This encodes CASSGLNTEAFF. The chain joins TRBV5-4 to TRBJ1-1; the D is unclear. V was clipped by 4 bases and J by 0 bases, with 4 bases between them. The length of the CDR3 is 12 residues. The germline V gene encodes CDR1 SGHNT and CDR2 YYREEE (reference sequence).

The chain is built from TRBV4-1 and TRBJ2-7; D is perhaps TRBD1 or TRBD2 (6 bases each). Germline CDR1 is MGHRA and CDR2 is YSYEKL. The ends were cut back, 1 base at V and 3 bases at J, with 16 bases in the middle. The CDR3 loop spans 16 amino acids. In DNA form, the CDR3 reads TGCGCCAGCAGCCAAGTTGAGGGGGGACTGGGCTACGAGCAGTACTTC. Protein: CASSQVEGGLGYEQYF.

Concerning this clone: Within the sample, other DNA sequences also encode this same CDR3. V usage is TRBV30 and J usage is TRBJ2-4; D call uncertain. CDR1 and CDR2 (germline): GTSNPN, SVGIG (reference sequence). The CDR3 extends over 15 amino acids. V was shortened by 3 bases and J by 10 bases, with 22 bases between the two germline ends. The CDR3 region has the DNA TGTGCCTGGAGCTTAGTTGGCGGTGGAGTTGGAATTCAGTACTTC. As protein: CAWSLVGGGVGIQYF.

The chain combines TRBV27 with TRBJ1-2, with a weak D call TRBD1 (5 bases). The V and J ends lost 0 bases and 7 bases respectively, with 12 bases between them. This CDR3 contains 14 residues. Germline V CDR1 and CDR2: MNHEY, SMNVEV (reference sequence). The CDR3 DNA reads TGTGCCAGCAGTTTATCGGTAGGGGCCATTGGCTACACCTTC. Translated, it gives CASSLSVGAIGYTF.

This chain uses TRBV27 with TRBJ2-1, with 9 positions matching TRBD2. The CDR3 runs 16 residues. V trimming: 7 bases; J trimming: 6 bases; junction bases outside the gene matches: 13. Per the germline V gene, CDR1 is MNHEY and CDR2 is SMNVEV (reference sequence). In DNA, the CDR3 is TGTGCCAGCAACACCGAGCTAGCGGGATGGGGCAATGAGCAGTTCTTC. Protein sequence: CASNTELAGWGNEQFF.

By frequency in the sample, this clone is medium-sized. The chain's CDR3 is CASSMYGTGNQPQHF. The DNA for the CDR3 is TGTGCCAGTAGTATGTATGGGACAGGGAACCAGCCCCAGCATTTT. V is TRBV19 and J is TRBJ1-5, with 9 bases aligning to TRBD1. Germline V gene sequence: CDR1 LNHDA, CDR2 SQIVND (reference sequence). Unmatched junction bases numbered 7, after V lost 3 bases and J lost 7 bases. The CDR3 length is 15 residues.

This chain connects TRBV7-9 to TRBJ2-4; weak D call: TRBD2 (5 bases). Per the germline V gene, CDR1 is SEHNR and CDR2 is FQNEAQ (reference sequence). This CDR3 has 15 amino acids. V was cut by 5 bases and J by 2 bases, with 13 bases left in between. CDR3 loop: CASSPRGGSKNIQYF. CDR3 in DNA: TGTGCCAGCAGCCCCAGAGGAGGTTCCAAAAACATTCAGTACTTC.

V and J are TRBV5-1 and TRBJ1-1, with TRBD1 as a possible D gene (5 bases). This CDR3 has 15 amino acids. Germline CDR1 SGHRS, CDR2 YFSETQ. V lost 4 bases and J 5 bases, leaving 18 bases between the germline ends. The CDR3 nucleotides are TGCGCCAGCAGCCCAGCCAGGCAGGGAGGAACTGAAGCTTTCTTT. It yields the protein CASSPARQGGTEAFF.

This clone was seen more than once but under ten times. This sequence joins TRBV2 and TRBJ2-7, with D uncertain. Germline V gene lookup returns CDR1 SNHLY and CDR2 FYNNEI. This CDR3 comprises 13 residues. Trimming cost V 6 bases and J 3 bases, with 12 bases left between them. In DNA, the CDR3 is TGTGCCAGCAGAGCCCCGACTTACTACGAGCAGTACTTC. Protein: CASRAPTYYEQYF. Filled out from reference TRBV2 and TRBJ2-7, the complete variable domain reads EPEVTQTPSHQVTQMGQEVILRCVPISNHLYFYWYRQILGQKVEFLVSFYNNEISEKSEIFDDQFSVERPDGSNFTLKIRSTKLEDSAMYFCASRAPTYYEQYFGPGTRLTVT.

The CDR3 bases are TGTGCCAGCAGCTTCGATGAAAAACTGTTTTTT. Translated: CASSFDEKLFF. The V gene is TRBV7-2, the J gene TRBJ1-4; the D is unclear. The CDR3 sequence is 11 residues long. Trimming took off 3 bases at V and 6 bases at J, with 2 bases between the two ends. The germline V gene encodes CDR1 SGHTA and CDR2 FQGNSA.